The 22 T cell receptor beta chains given below trace back to one sample, sequenced in a study of cytomegalovirus exposure and HLA in healthy donors. PCR was performed using 60 Vbeta and 13 Jbeta primers. The data were produced by immunoSEQ multiplex PCR, yet TCRdb's version contains in-frame clones alone and is incomplete. The data hold under 200,000 clones, with approximately 62% observed a single time. The material sequenced was PBMCs. These receptors originate from a man aged 45-65 years in good health and CMV-seronegative.

This clone came up a few times. V and J are TRBV6-1 and TRBJ1-4; 11 bases are shared with TRBD1. Germline loops: CDR1 MNHNS, CDR2 SASEGT. V lost 7 bases and J lost 8; bases outside the gene matches: 9. The CDR3 is 15 residues long. CDR3 nucleotide sequence: TGTGCCAGCACATCACGGGGACAGGGGGTAGAAAAACTGTTTTTT. This sequence encodes CASTSRGQGVEKLFF.

The genes are TRBV5-1 and TRBJ1-1; TRBD1 matches at 8 bases. In germline, CDR1 is SGHRS, CDR2 YFSETQ. The CDR3 runs 15 residues. V trimming: 3 bases; J trimming: 10 bases; junction bases outside the gene matches: 14. CDR3 in DNA: TGCGCCAGCAGCTCACCAACTTCCCAGGGGGCGGTAGCTTTCTTT. It codes for CASSSPTSQGAVAFF.

This chain uses TRBV7-6 with TRBJ2-7, with D perhaps matching TRBD1 (6 bases). The germline gives CDR1 SGHVS, CDR2 FNYEAQ. CDR3 length: 13 residues. V lost 5 bases, J lost 3 bases, and 11 bases lay in between. The CDR3 bases are TGTGCCAGCAGCACCGGACAGAGCTACGAGCAGTACTTC. Encoded protein: CASSTGQSYEQYF.

This rearrangement joins TRBV19 to TRBJ1-2; tentatively, D is TRBD1 (6 bases). This CDR3 has 14 amino acids. V was clipped by 3 bases and J by 0 bases, with 8 bases between them. Germline V gene sequence: CDR1 LNHDA, CDR2 SQIVND (reference sequence). The CDR3 DNA reads TGTGCCAGTAGTATTGCAGGGGCTAACTATGGCTACACCTTC. Translated, it gives CASSIAGANYGYTF.

The chain links TRBV6-5 to TRBJ1-5; 8 bases align to TRBD1. V lost 5 bases and J lost 0; bases outside the gene matches: 3. CDR1 is MNHEY, CDR2 SVGAGI, per germline. This CDR3 contains 15 residues. CDR3 sequence (DNA): TGTGCCAGCAGTATCACAGGGGGTAGCAATCAGCCCCAGCATTTT. It codes for CASSITGGSNQPQHF.

The CDR3, as DNA: TGTGCCAGCAGTTACTCGAAGGGACAGGGGGTACAGCCCCAGCATTTT. Its protein product is CASSYSKGQGVQPQHF. The V gene is TRBV6-5, the J gene TRBJ1-5; TRBD1 aligns across 11 bases. The germline gives CDR1 MNHEY, CDR2 SVGAGI. V was clipped by 0 bases and J by 7 bases; unmatched bases: 5. The CDR3 is 16 amino acids.

This chain connects TRBV12-5 to TRBJ2-5; 10 nucleotides agree with TRBD2. Trimming removed 0 bases from V and 2 bases from J; junction bases left unmatched: 9. The CDR3 is 18 amino acids. Germline V gene sequence: CDR1 LGHNT, CDR2 FRNRAP. The CDR3 loop reads CASGLVRIAGGPQETQYF. The CDR3 nucleotides read TGTGCTAGTGGTTTGGTTCGTATAGCGGGGGGCCCACAAGAGACCCAGTACTTC.

The rearrangement links TRBV11-2 to TRBJ2-7; D may be TRBD1 (5 bases). V was clipped by 1 base and J by 0 bases, with 13 bases between them. Per the germline V gene, CDR1 is SGHAT and CDR2 is FQNNGV. The CDR3 extends over 16 amino acids. The CDR3, as DNA: TGTGCCAGCAGCTTAGCTGGCAGGGTCTTCTCCTACGAGCAGTACTTC. Translating it yields CASSLAGRVFSYEQYF.

This clone was observed a handful of times. This chain joins TRBV5-1 and TRBJ2-7; weak D call: TRBD1 (6 bases). V was trimmed by 0 bases and J by 4 bases, leaving 17 bases between them. The CDR3 is 16 residues long. The germline V gene encodes CDR1 SGHRS and CDR2 YFSETQ. The CDR3 bases are TGCGCCAGCAGCTTGGCCTGGACCCAGGGGACATACGAGCAGTACTTC. Translated: CASSLAWTQGTYEQYF.

The chain has TRBV6-6 and TRBJ1-6; D is unresolved. Trimming took 5 bases from V and 1 from J, leaving 12 bases between them. Germline V gene sequence: CDR1 MNHNY, CDR2 SVGAGI (reference sequence). CDR3 length: 16 amino acids. The CDR3 DNA follows: TGTGCCAGCAGTGCCGAAGTCGGGTCCTATAATTCACCCCTCCACTTT. It encodes CASSAEVGSYNSPLHF.

Only a few counts were recorded for this clone. Here the CDR3 reads CASSSGQGNTGELFF. The DNA for the CDR3 is TGTGCCAGCAGCTCCGGACAGGGGAACACCGGGGAGCTGTTTTTT. This chain links TRBV7-9 with TRBJ2-2, with 8 positions matching TRBD1. The junction had 2 bases not matched to a gene; V was cut back by 4 bases and J by 1 base. CDR3 length: 15 residues. In germline, CDR1 is SEHNR, CDR2 FQNEAQ (reference sequence).

V gene TRBV15 combines with J gene TRBJ1-2, with D perhaps TRBD1 (5 bases). The length of the CDR3 is 14 residues. Looked up from germline, CDR1 is LNHNV and CDR2 is YYDKDF (reference sequence). The V end lost 0 bases, the J end lost 4 bases, and 9 bases lay between the germline ends. This CDR3 reads CATSRDRGIYGYTF. The CDR3 coding sequence is TGTGCCACCAGCAGAGATCGGGGGATCTATGGCTACACCTTC.

This clone was seen more than once but under ten times. The CDR3 reads CASRFPRTTTQETQYF. In nucleotides, the CDR3 is TGTGCCAGCAGATTTCCCAGAACGACTACACAAGAGACCCAGTACTTC. V usage is TRBV7-6 and J usage is TRBJ2-5; D may be TRBD2 (5 bases). Germline V gives CDR1 SGHVS, CDR2 FNYEAQ. Trimming removed 6 bases from V and 2 bases from J, with 19 bases in between. The CDR3 totals 16 residues.

The rearrangement links TRBV4-1 to TRBJ2-7; TRBD1 matches at 7 bases. The CDR3 spans 14 residues. Germline values: CDR1 MGHRA, CDR2 YSYEKL. The V gene end was trimmed by 4 bases and the J gene end by 2 bases; junction bases not matched to a gene: 5. The CDR3: CASSRDSATYEQYF. CDR3 bases: TGCGCCAGCAGCCGGGACAGCGCAACCTACGAGCAGTACTTC.

The V and J genes are TRBV2 and TRBJ2-7; D is unresolved. The CDR3 consists of 14 residues. Trimming left V 6 bases short and J 1 base short, with 13 bases between. The germline CDR1 and CDR2 sequences are SNHLY and FYNNEI. CDR3 sequence reads: CASRGVLNSYEQYF. CDR3 sequence (DNA): TGTGCCAGCAGGGGCGTACTCAATTCCTACGAGCAGTACTTC.

V is TRBV6-6 and J is TRBJ1-2; 9 positions match TRBD1. Per germline, CDR1 MNHNY and CDR2 SVGAGI (reference sequence). J gave up 6 bases and V 2 bases, and 4 bases lay outside the gene matches. The CDR3 extends over 14 amino acids. In nucleotides, the CDR3 is TGTGCCAGCAGTTACGACAGGGGGTGGGATGGCTACACCTTC. It encodes CASSYDRGWDGYTF.

The chain carries TRBV21-1 and TRBJ1-2; TRBD1 is taken as the D call from the table, unchecked against the DNA. TRBV21-1 is a pseudogene segment. CDR3 length: 16 amino acids. The CDR3, as DNA: TGTGCCAGCAGCAAACCGGACAGGGGGAGAGGCTATGGCTACACCTTC. Its translation: CASSKPDRGRGYGYTF.

J is TRBJ1-1 and V is TRBV7-9, with D tentatively TRBD1 (5 bases). Germline CDR1 SEHNR, CDR2 FQNEAQ (reference sequence). Trimming took off 5 bases at V and 5 bases at J, with 18 bases between the two ends. This CDR3 is built from 15 residues. The CDR3 DNA follows: TGTGCCAGCAGCCTCCAACTGGGGGGGAGAACTGAAGCTTTCTTT. Protein: CASSLQLGGRTEAFF.

This clone was seen more than once but under ten times. J is TRBJ2-5 and V is TRBV5-1; 10 bases are a match to TRBD2. The length of the CDR3 is 17 residues. The germline CDR1 and CDR2 sequences are SGHRS and YFSETQ. V lost 6 bases to trimming and J lost 5 bases; unmatched junction nucleotides: 16. The CDR3 DNA follows: TGCGCCAGCACCCGAGACGGAACGGGACTAGCGCAGGAGACCCAGTACTTC. Encoded protein: CASTRDGTGLAQETQYF.

J is TRBJ1-4 and V is TRBV10-3; 10 bases agree with TRBD1. J lost 8 bases, V lost 4 bases, and 4 bases had no gene match. This CDR3 region has 14 residues. From germline, CDR1 is ENHRY and CDR2 SYGVKD. In nucleotides, the CDR3 is TGTGCCATCAGTGGGACAGGGGGATTGGAAAAACTGTTTTTT. Translation gives CAISGTGGLEKLFF.

The rearrangement joins TRBV9 to TRBJ2-3; 8 bases line up with TRBD2. V dropped 4 bases and J dropped 1; count of bases not matched to a gene: 8. Germline V gene data show CDR1 as SGDLS and CDR2 as YYNGEE. CDR3 length: 16 residues. As DNA, the CDR3 is TGTGCCAGCAGCCTTCTGGGAGCGGGGGGCACAGATACGCAGTATTTT. Amino acids: CASSLLGAGGTDTQYF.

The chain recombines TRBV5-1 with TRBJ1-2; the D gene is possibly TRBD1 (5 bases). This CDR3 has 17 amino acids. The germline V gene encodes CDR1 SGHRS and CDR2 YFSETQ. Trimming pared 1 base from V and 5 bases from J, leaving 21 bases between. The DNA of the CDR3 is TGCGCCAGCAGCTTGCAGCAAGGAAATCAGGGAACATATGGCTACACCTTC. Amino acid sequence: CASSLQQGNQGTYGYTF.